This TCR beta chain was identified during a study of response to subunit inactivated influenza vaccine. General study findings and limits: Seasonal influenza vaccination, on each occasion, was suggested by the authors to recruit few new T cells.

The V end lost 9 bases, the J end lost 3 bases, and 15 bases lay between the germline ends. This CDR3 has 14 residues. In the case of this clonotype: The antigen is undetermined.

Using its own MiXCR run on the RT-PCR reads, TCRdb lists one record per CDR3 protein. In the table there are 700,000 to 900,000 distinct CDR3 sequences, around 20% of which are singletons. This sequence joins TRBV7-1 and TRBJ2-1, with D unresolved. TRBV7-1 qualifies as an ORF whose function is uncertain. This clonotype originated in a man aged 50 to 59 who received an inactivated influenza vaccine. The sample in question was PBMCs from blood, obtained more than 4 days after vaccination. The CDR3 DNA reads TGTGCCAGGAGCCCCGGCCTCCTCTACAATGAGCAGTTCTTC. Translation gives CARSPGLLYNEQFF.